The TCR beta chain under discussion was sequenced for a study of regulatory T cells in long-lasting Graves disease (dated by TCRdb to 2020 to 2022). Describing the broader study: To count as having persistent Graves' disease, a patient had to have received antithyroid drug treatment for over 5 years with TSH receptor autoantibodies remaining persistently positive. Patients with persistent Graves' disease were compared with patients with newly diagnosed Graves' disease using TCR sequencing and RNA sequencing of peripheral blood. A total of about 33 samples underwent TCR sequencing, from about 13 patients with persistent Graves' disease and roughly 20 patients with newly diagnosed Graves' disease. The study was registered as a clinical trial and conducted in China. Persistent Graves' disease patients in the clinical cohort had taken antithyroid drugs for around 10 years on average. Broad study findings and their caveats: TRBV28, TRBJ1-2 and TRBJ2-5 were preferentially used in persistent disease, while TRBV20-1 and TRBJ2-1 were favored in newly diagnosed disease. Sequencing and analysis were restricted to the TCR beta chain. The authors acknowledged the small sample size as a limitation that may reduce accuracy. A larger number of public clonotypes was shared among persistent patients (more than 2,500) than among newly diagnosed patients (around 870). Persistent Graves' disease patients showed lower TCR Shannon entropy and fewer highly expanded clones than newly diagnosed patients, suggesting clonal expansion. The study examined only peripheral blood because the primary lesion, thyroid tissue, could not be accessed.

The germline V gene encodes CDR1 ENHRY and CDR2 SYGVKD. The CDR3, cysteine through phenylalanine, is 14 amino acids long. Only the CDR3 DNA is retained, 42 bases long and in frame from the first base. For this chain, trimming is 5 bases at the V end and 3 bases at the J end, and the number of junction bases without a gene match is 7. The library was produced with multiplex PCR. TCRdb lists the instrument as Illumina HiSeq 4000. iRepertoire HTBI primers and Arm-PCR amplification of CDR3 regions were used to construct TCR beta libraries. PCR products were gel purified before sequencing. In the source study's methods: A total of fewer than 65 TRBV and 14 TRBJ segments were identified across samples and were used for gene usage analysis of CDR3 amino acid clonotypes. COPE and FqMerger were used to merge the filtered high-quality paired reads into contigs. Contigs were aligned with BLAST to IMGT TRBV, TRBD and TRBJ reference genes, and CDR3 was defined per IMGT. Any clonotype with a frequency above 0.1% was counted as a highly expanded clone. Shannon entropy served as the measure of repertoire diversity, while the Gini coefficient captured V-J evenness. A clonotype was considered public if more than one individual shared it. TCRdb ran its own pipeline on the public reads, namely fastp trimming at Q25 and MiXCR clone calling, and kept in-frame beta chains. Each entry is one CDR3 protein sequence, shown with its most common DNA and genes. Clone size and V and J calls follow TCRdb, not the original study. The sample table shows roughly 300,000 distinct CDR3 sequences, and less than 20% are seen once. The leading ten clones occupy 29% of the sample.

The sample's time point label, decoded: persistent/refractory GD, antithyroid drugs over 5 years with positive TRAb. For both TCR sequencing and RNA sequencing, RNA was extracted from PBMCs using TRIzol. The diagnosis of Graves' disease followed American Thyroid Association guidelines. Patients were recruited from an endocrinology department in Xi'an, China. Each patient gave about 9.1 milliliters of peripheral blood, collected in an EDTA anticoagulant tube. Ficoll Paque Plus density gradient separation was used to isolate PBMCs, and no further T cell sorting was performed. RNA quality was checked with an Agilent 2100 Bioanalyzer and agarose gel, and concentration with a NanoDrop 2000. To note about this clonotype: No cognate antigen has been identified for it. The record has no base qualities; no much larger clone is one base away.

The rearranged segments are TRBV10-3 and TRBJ2-7, with 7 central nucleotides matching TRBD1. This specimen was peripheral blood mononuclear cells (PBMCs), taken when the disease was refractory, from a patient treated with antithyroid drugs. This TCR derives from a female donor with Graves disease. The nucleotide sequence is TGTGCCATCAGTCCGGGACAGCTCAACTACGAGCAGTACTTC. Translated, it reads CAISPGQLNYEQYF.